The clone carrying this TCR beta chain was counted only a few times. Germline lookup yields CDR1 MNHNY and CDR2 SVGAGI (reference sequence). V lost 2 bases to trimming and J lost 3 bases, with 15 bases between them. There are 16 residues in the CDR3. These data are taken from a study of human T cells and chemical hapten exposure. MiXCR, applied by TCRdb to the RACE reads, yields one record per CDR3 protein. Altogether about 100,000 distinct CDR3 sequences are present, over 9.5% being singletons, with the ten largest covering more than 3%. Time point indicated: patch test 2, 6 weeks after DPC sensitization. Treatment noted: therapeutic diphenylcyclopropenone sensitization with weekly scalp DPC. Blood draws came before every patch-test application. Blood, whole and unfractionated, served as the source for total RNA extraction.

V and J are TRBV6-6 and TRBJ2-3; possible D gene TRBD2, 6 bases. The specimen comprised whole blood, sampled in connection with sensitization to the hapten diphenylcyclopropenone (DPC). The receptor was isolated from a woman aged 40 to 55 with alopecia areata. Some clones in this sample may be carry-over from other donors' samples. In DNA form, the CDR3 reads TGTGCCAGCAGTTACCTGGGCCAGGAGGGAACAGATACGCAGTATTTT. Amino acids: CASSYLGQEGTDTQYF.